The sequence of this T cell receptor beta chain was determined in a study of identical twins. Findings of the study overall: Cross-sectional statistical analysis was relied on for the conclusions, without the same donors being followed. It was out-of-frame TCR alpha sharing in monozygotic twins that models underestimated. Where out-of-frame alpha sequences were twin-shared, they showed excess low generation probability.

Germline assignment: CDR1 SGHTA and CDR2 FQGNSA. J gave up 3 bases and V 1 base, and 6 bases lay outside the gene matches. The CDR3 contains 16 residues. TCRdb ran MiXCR on the 5' RACE reads and lists one entry per CDR3 protein. Of 1,800,000 or so distinct CDR3 sequences in the sample, around 29% were seen once. A note on this clonotype: Its target is unknown.

This chain joins TRBV7-2 and TRBJ2-5, with 9 bases lining up with TRBD2. The material sequenced was cord blood. This clonotype was sampled from a newborn girl in good health. The CDR3 loop reads CASSLVILAGKETQYF. The CDR3 bases are TGTGCCAGCAGCTTAGTGATCCTAGCGGGGAAAGAGACCCAGTACTTC.